This is a list of T cell receptor beta chains from one sample in a study of blood T cells in healthy people across ages. TCRdb analysed the 5' RACE reads with MiXCR anew, one entry per CDR3 protein. The sample carries around 750,000 distinct CDR3 sequences, approximately 55% recorded once. The sequenced sample was blood. The source of these receptors is a man aged 80 or over in good health. CDR3s include the opening cysteine and the closing phenylalanine or tryptophan. D genes are given only for firm matches. Clone size is given for some rows only: seen once, a few or many times, or a class if the clone is expanded.

abundance: .; v_gene: TRBV20-1; j_gene: TRBJ2-5; d_gene: .; CDR3aa: CSAPKGEETQYF; CDR3nt: TGCAGTGCCCCAAAGGGGGAAGAGACCCAGTACTTC
abundance: .; v_gene: TRBV9; j_gene: TRBJ2-1; d_gene: .; CDR3aa: CASSQTGYEQFF; CDR3nt: TGTGCCAGCAGCCAGACCGGGTATGAGCAGTTCTTC
abundance: .; v_gene: TRBV20-1; j_gene: TRBJ2-1; d_gene: TRBD2; CDR3aa: CSARRDYAGSEQFF; CDR3nt: TGCAGTGCTAGGCGGGACTACGCAGGAAGTGAGCAGTTCTTC
abundance: .; v_gene: TRBV14; j_gene: TRBJ2-1; d_gene: TRBD2; CDR3aa: CASSQGLAGGPGNEQFF; CDR3nt: TGTGCCAGCAGCCAAGGTCTAGCGGGAGGGCCGGGGAATGAGCAGTTCTTC
abundance: .; v_gene: TRBV9; j_gene: TRBJ2-5; d_gene: TRBD2; CDR3aa: CASSPGLAGVEETQYF; CDR3nt: TGTGCCAGCAGCCCAGGACTAGCGGGAGTGGAGGAGACCCAGTACTTC
abundance: many; v_gene: TRBV6-7; j_gene: TRBJ2-7; d_gene: TRBD1; CDR3aa: CASSRLLHLQGRCYYEQYF; CDR3nt: TGTGCCAGCAGTAGGCTCCTCCACCTACAGGGGCGGTGTTACTACGAGCAGTACTTC
abundance: few; v_gene: TRBV29-1; j_gene: TRBJ2-3; d_gene: TRBD1; CDR3aa: CSVDGTGGRHRYAYF; CDR3nt: TGCAGCGTTGACGGGACAGGGGGCCGCCACAGATACGCGTATTTT
abundance: .; v_gene: TRBV12-3/TRBV12-4; j_gene: TRBJ2-1; d_gene: .; CDR3aa: CASSLRGRSTGNEQFF; CDR3nt: TGTGCCAGCAGTTTACGAGGACGCTCGACTGGCAATGAGCAGTTCTTC
abundance: .; v_gene: TRBV7-6; j_gene: TRBJ2-3; d_gene: TRBD2; CDR3aa: CASSSGLAGRHTDTQYF; CDR3nt: TGTGCCAGCAGCTCGGGACTAGCGGGTCGGCACACAGATACGCAGTATTTT
abundance: few; v_gene: TRBV29-1; j_gene: TRBJ2-7; d_gene: .; CDR3aa: CSVAYGNYEQYF; CDR3nt: TGCAGCGTTGCATACGGGAACTACGAGCAGTACTTC
abundance: .; v_gene: TRBV20-1; j_gene: TRBJ2-5; d_gene: TRBD2; CDR3aa: CSASRESGAITKTQYF; CDR3nt: TGCAGTGCTAGTCGGGAAAGCGGGGCCATTACGAAGACCCAGTACTTC
abundance: .; v_gene: TRBV20-1; j_gene: TRBJ2-5; d_gene: TRBD1; CDR3aa: CSAGGQGEETQYF; CDR3nt: TGCAGTGCTGGGGGACAGGGTGAAGAGACCCAGTACTTC
abundance: .; v_gene: TRBV28; j_gene: TRBJ2-1; d_gene: TRBD1; CDR3aa: CASSPRTGVYNEQFF; CDR3nt: TGTGCCAGCAGTCCCCGGACAGGGGTTTACAATGAGCAGTTCTTC
abundance: .; v_gene: TRBV11-2; j_gene: TRBJ2-7; d_gene: .; CDR3aa: CASSLDLQAPYF; CDR3nt: TGTGCCAGCAGCTTAGATCTCCAGGCGCCGTACTTC
abundance: .; v_gene: TRBV2; j_gene: TRBJ1-1; d_gene: .; CDR3aa: CASSPGAEAFF; CDR3nt: TGTGCCAGCAGTCCAGGTGCTGAAGCTTTCTTT
abundance: .; v_gene: TRBV7-3; j_gene: TRBJ1-1; d_gene: .; CDR3aa: CASSSILGAQAEAFF; CDR3nt: TGTGCCAGCAGCTCAATCCTGGGGGCGCAGGCTGAAGCTTTCTTT
abundance: .; v_gene: TRBV4-1; j_gene: TRBJ2-7; d_gene: TRBD2; CDR3aa: CASSQDAAGATWEQYF; CDR3nt: TGCGCCAGCAGCCAAGATGCTGCGGGAGCTACGTGGGAGCAGTACTTC
abundance: few; v_gene: TRBV6-1; j_gene: TRBJ1-6; d_gene: TRBD1; CDR3aa: CASSEKIRQGPGTTLHF; CDR3nt: TGTGCCAGCAGTGAGAAGATTAGACAGGGGCCGGGAACAACCCTCCACTTT
abundance: .; v_gene: TRBV12-3/TRBV12-4; j_gene: TRBJ1-2; d_gene: .; CDR3aa: CASSPDGVGAYGYTF; CDR3nt: TGTGCCAGCAGTCCCGACGGGGTAGGCGCCTATGGCTACACCTTC
abundance: .; v_gene: TRBV20-1; j_gene: TRBJ1-2; d_gene: .; CDR3aa: CSAGDPGLPPYGYTF; CDR3nt: TGCAGTGCTGGCGATCCGGGACTACCTCCCTATGGCTACACCTTC
abundance: .; v_gene: TRBV6-1; j_gene: TRBJ2-7; d_gene: TRBD2; CDR3aa: CASSEWRLAERYYEQYF; CDR3nt: TGTGCCAGCAGTGAATGGAGACTAGCGGAGAGATACTACGAGCAGTACTTC
abundance: .; v_gene: TRBV5-1; j_gene: TRBJ2-5; d_gene: TRBD2; CDR3aa: CASSFGRLAEETQYF; CDR3nt: TGCGCCAGCAGCTTCGGGCGGCTAGCGGAAGAGACCCAGTACTTC
abundance: few; v_gene: TRBV9; j_gene: TRBJ2-4; d_gene: .; CDR3aa: CASSVGLGAPNIQYF; CDR3nt: TGTGCCAGCAGCGTAGGTTTGGGGGCGCCTAACATTCAGTACTTC
abundance: once; v_gene: TRBV29-1; j_gene: TRBJ2-7; d_gene: .; CDR3aa: CSVNSQLNEQYF; CDR3nt: TGCAGCGTTAATAGCCAGCTCAATGAGCAGTACTTC
abundance: few; v_gene: TRBV3-1; j_gene: TRBJ1-6; d_gene: TRBD1; CDR3aa: CASSQGQGYNSPLHF; CDR3nt: TGTGCCAGCAGCCAAGGACAGGGGTATAATTCACCCCTCCACTTT
abundance: .; v_gene: TRBV24-1; j_gene: TRBJ2-1; d_gene: .; CDR3aa: CATSDPSINEQFF; CDR3nt: TGTGCCACCAGTGACCCCAGCATCAATGAGCAGTTCTTC
abundance: .; v_gene: TRBV11-1; j_gene: TRBJ1-6; d_gene: .; CDR3aa: CASSPRQGGSPLHF; CDR3nt: TGTGCCAGCAGCCCGCGACAAGGAGGATCACCCCTCCACTTT
abundance: .; v_gene: TRBV10-3; j_gene: TRBJ2-6; d_gene: .; CDR3aa: CAISAREGFGANVLTF; CDR3nt: TGTGCCATCAGTGCCCGGGAAGGGTTCGGGGCCAACGTCCTGACTTTC
abundance: few; v_gene: TRBV7-2; j_gene: TRBJ2-1; d_gene: TRBD2; CDR3aa: CASSSLAGAGTAEQFF; CDR3nt: TGTGCCAGCAGCTCCCTAGCGGGAGCCGGCACCGCTGAGCAGTTCTTC
abundance: .; v_gene: TRBV20-1; j_gene: TRBJ1-2; d_gene: .; CDR3aa: CSATGPTYGYTF; CDR3nt: TGCAGTGCTACGGGCCCGACCTATGGCTACACCTTC
abundance: .; v_gene: TRBV6-1; j_gene: TRBJ2-3; d_gene: .; CDR3aa: CASSEARGQGADTQYF; CDR3nt: TGTGCCAGCAGTGAAGCGCGGGGGCAGGGAGCAGATACGCAGTATTTT
abundance: .; v_gene: TRBV20-1; j_gene: TRBJ2-3; d_gene: .; CDR3aa: CSAPASGTDTQYF; CDR3nt: TGCAGTGCCCCGGCCAGCGGCACAGATACGCAGTATTTT
abundance: few; v_gene: TRBV5-1; j_gene: TRBJ2-6; d_gene: .; CDR3aa: CASSRTGTGLGGANVLTF; CDR3nt: TGCGCCAGCAGCAGAACCGGGACGGGTCTAGGCGGGGCCAACGTCCTGACTTTC
abundance: .; v_gene: TRBV20-1; j_gene: TRBJ2-1; d_gene: .; CDR3aa: CSAHPGLGQFF; CDR3nt: TGCAGTGCCCACCCGGGCCTTGGGCAGTTCTTC
abundance: .; v_gene: TRBV6-6; j_gene: TRBJ2-5; d_gene: TRBD1; CDR3aa: CASSPLDRGTRETQYF; CDR3nt: TGTGCCAGCAGTCCCCTGGACAGGGGTACTAGGGAGACCCAGTACTTC
abundance: few; v_gene: TRBV18; j_gene: TRBJ2-7; d_gene: .; CDR3aa: CASSPELSYEQYF; CDR3nt: TGTGCCAGCTCTCCGGAACTTAGCTACGAGCAGTACTTC
abundance: .; v_gene: TRBV9; j_gene: TRBJ1-6; d_gene: .; CDR3aa: CASSGRIGNSPLHF; CDR3nt: TGTGCCAGCAGCGGTCGCATTGGTAATTCACCCCTCCACTTT
abundance: .; v_gene: TRBV6-5; j_gene: TRBJ2-5; d_gene: .; CDR3aa: CASRGLALVETQYF; CDR3nt: TGTGCCAGCAGGGGGCTAGCGTTGGTGGAGACCCAGTACTTC
abundance: .; v_gene: TRBV20-1; j_gene: TRBJ2-2; d_gene: TRBD2; CDR3aa: CSARDGGSDTGELFF; CDR3nt: TGCAGTGCTAGAGATGGCGGGAGCGACACCGGGGAGCTGTTTTTT
abundance: .; v_gene: TRBV9; j_gene: TRBJ2-5; d_gene: TRBD2; CDR3aa: CASSPRIAGAEETQYF; CDR3nt: TGTGCCAGCAGCCCGCGGATAGCGGGGGCCGAAGAGACCCAGTACTTC
abundance: .; v_gene: TRBV29-1; j_gene: TRBJ1-3; d_gene: .; CDR3aa: CSVEKASGVDTIYF; CDR3nt: TGCAGCGTTGAAAAGGCGTCCGGGGTGGACACCATATATTTT
abundance: .; v_gene: TRBV20-1; j_gene: TRBJ2-7; d_gene: TRBD1; CDR3aa: CSARDQGQGVTYEQYF; CDR3nt: TGCAGTGCTAGAGATCAGGGCCAGGGGGTAACCTACGAGCAGTACTTC
abundance: .; v_gene: TRBV29-1; j_gene: TRBJ2-7; d_gene: .; CDR3aa: CSAENDGGREQYF; CDR3nt: TGCAGCGCTGAGAATGACGGGGGCCGCGAGCAGTACTTC
abundance: few; v_gene: TRBV29-1; j_gene: TRBJ2-5; d_gene: .; CDR3aa: CSVEDVPSAKETQYF; CDR3nt: TGCAGCGTTGAAGATGTGCCTAGCGCCAAAGAGACCCAGTACTTC
abundance: few; v_gene: TRBV6-1; j_gene: TRBJ2-7; d_gene: .; CDR3aa: CASSDIEYEQYF; CDR3nt: TGTGCCAGCAGTGATATAGAGTACGAGCAGTACTTC
abundance: .; v_gene: TRBV19; j_gene: TRBJ1-2; d_gene: .; CDR3aa: CATSTQRRRSNYGYTF; CDR3nt: TGTGCCACCTCAACCCAAAGACGTAGGAGTAACTATGGCTACACCTTC
abundance: few; v_gene: TRBV7-9; j_gene: TRBJ1-2; d_gene: .; CDR3aa: CASSPFRWDLNYGYTF; CDR3nt: TGTGCCAGCAGCCCTTTTAGATGGGACCTGAACTATGGCTACACCTTC
abundance: few; v_gene: TRBV6-2/TRBV6-3; j_gene: TRBJ2-5; d_gene: .; CDR3aa: CASSYSGNSQYF; CDR3nt: TGTGCCAGCAGTTACTCCGGGAATTCTCAGTACTTC
abundance: .; v_gene: TRBV20-1; j_gene: TRBJ2-4; d_gene: TRBD2; CDR3aa: CSAPRTSGRAKNIQYF; CDR3nt: TGCAGTGCCCCACGGACTAGCGGGAGGGCCAAAAACATTCAGTACTTC